The source of this T cell receptor (beta chain) is a study of T-cell reconstitution after alpha-beta-depleted transplantation in children. General study points: It was surviving recipient T cells and thymic progenitors that gave some patients high TCRbeta diversity at day 60.

The table lists this clonotype with many counts. Its target is unknown. Germline V gene sequence: CDR1 SGHTA, CDR2 FQGNSA. The germline V and J ends were trimmed by 6 bases and 5 bases, with 8 bases remaining between them. This CDR3 is built from 12 residues. Unique molecular identifiers were built into the TCRbeta library. TCRdb reanalysed the PCR reads using MiXCR and keeps one entry per CDR3 protein. The sample has a few hundred thousand distinct CDR3 sequences; roughly a quarter are singletons. This specimen consisted of PBMCs, obtained before TCRalphabeta/CD19-depleted stem cell transplant. V usage is TRBV7-2 and J usage is TRBJ1-5; D ambiguous. This TCR derives from a boy younger than two with Wiskott-Aldrich syndrome, due to receive a stem cell transplant. The CDR3 here is CASSFRDQPQHF. The CDR3, as DNA: TGTGCCAGCAGTTTTCGGGATCAGCCCCAGCATTTT.